Listed below are T cell receptor beta chains from one sample, sequenced in a study of OX40 agonist ivuxolimab in advanced cancers. Clones were sequenced by immunoSEQ multiplex PCR, and TCRdb holds only the in-frame ones, with some missing. This sample has some 65,000 clones, with 70% to 80% found just once. This specimen was CD4+ or CD8+ T cells sorted from blood, taken in a trial of the OX40 agonist ivuxolimab. The receptors were gathered from an adult with an advanced solid tumor such as melanoma, head and neck, liver or kidney cancer. Each CDR3 is given with its conserved first and last residue. D genes are given only for firm matches. Part of the rows lack a size; the others show once, few, many or a class for expanded clones.

>TRBJ2-2|TRBV5-4|-|-
CASSFGTVANTGELFF
TGTGCCAGCAGCTTCGGGACTGTCGCGAACACCGGGGAGCTGTTTTTT
>TRBJ2-1|TRBV4-2|-|-
CASSQDRTASYNEQFF
TGTGCCAGCAGCCAAGATCGGACAGCCTCCTACAATGAGCAGTTCTTC
>TRBJ2-3|TRBV7-9|-|-
CASRGEDTQYF
TGTGCCAGCAGAGGGGAAGATACGCAGTATTTT
>TRBJ2-7|TRBV30|TRBD2|once
CAWRRTSGGTQYF
TGTGCCTGGAGGCGGACTAGCGGGGGGACTCAGTACTTC
>TRBJ1-1|TRBV29-1|-|-
CSVEDRTGWGEAFF
TGCAGCGTTGAAGATCGTACAGGGTGGGGTGAAGCTTTCTTT
>TRBJ2-7|TRBV19|TRBD1|few
CASDKTGVMYEQYF
TGTGCCAGCGATAAGACAGGGGTAATGTACGAGCAGTACTTC
>TRBJ1-3|TRBV4-2|-|-
CASSQDGAGPGNTIYF
TGTGCCAGCAGCCAAGATGGGGCGGGCCCTGGAAACACCATATATTTT
>TRBJ1-5|TRBV28|-|-
CASTGLLYQPQHF
TGTGCCAGCACCGGACTCCTGTATCAGCCCCAGCATTTT
>TRBJ2-7|TRBV5-1|-|-
CASSFLQGFSYEQYF
TGCGCCAGCAGCTTCTTACAGGGATTCTCCTACGAGCAGTACTTC
>TRBJ1-4|TRBV18|TRBD1|-
CASSQTGTENEKLFF
TGTGCCAGCTCACAGACCGGGACAGAGAATGAAAAACTGTTTTTT
>TRBJ2-1|TRBV11-2|-|once
CASSIRTASSYNEQFF
TGTGCCAGCAGCATAAGGACTGCGAGCTCCTACAATGAGCAGTTCTTC
>TRBJ2-1|TRBV4-1|-|few
CASSQVVQGDRGDEQFF
TGCGCCAGCAGCCAAGTCGTACAGGGTGATAGAGGCGATGAGCAGTTCTTC
>TRBJ2-2|TRBV6-6|-|-
CASSHAGMDTGELFF
TGTGCCAGCAGTCACGCGGGGATGGACACCGGGGAGCTGTTTTTT
>TRBJ2-1|TRBV15|TRBD1|-
CATSRPAGTGVQWQFF
TGTGCCACCAGCAGACCAGCCGGGACAGGGGTCCAATGGCAGTTCTTC
>TRBJ2-7|TRBV4-1|-|-
CASSQVGRSSYEQYF
TGCGCCAGCAGCCAAGTGGGACGGAGCTCCTACGAGCAGTACTTC
>TRBJ1-2|TRBV5-8|-|-
CASSLGGFREYYTF
TGTGCCAGCAGCTTGGGGGGGTTCAGGGAGTACTACACCTTC